This T cell receptor (beta chain) was profiled in a study of beta chain features in type 1 diabetes. Study-level findings and limits: Researchers report that Type 1 diabetes patients had moderately but significantly shorter TCRB CDR3s across all four CD4+ subsets. Patients and controls would share equally any PCR tilt toward shorter templates.

Sequenced material consisted of expressed TCRB transcripts (all of the isolated RNA was reverse transcribed). The table came from immunoSEQ multiplex PCR; TCRdb's copy has only in-frame clones and leaves some out. The sample carries 200,000 to 300,000 clones, about 71% recorded once. Note on this clone: The antigen is undetermined.

The CDR3 is 15 residues long. Germline CDR1 is SEHNR and CDR2 is FQNEAQ (reference sequence). Trimming cost V 5 bases and J 0 bases; bases outside gene matches: 4. CD45RO/CCR7/CD25/CD127/CD95/CD27 separated CD4+ naive, central memory, regulatory and stem cell-like memory cells by sorting. The sequence was obtained from a man aged 25 to 40 in good health. The chain combines TRBV7-9 with TRBJ1-5; 7 bases line up with TRBD1. The specimen sequenced was naive CD4+ T cells from blood. The CDR3 region has the DNA TGTGCCAGCAGCCCCCAGGGGGATAGCAATCAGCCCCAGCATTTT. Translating gives CASSPQGDSNQPQHF.